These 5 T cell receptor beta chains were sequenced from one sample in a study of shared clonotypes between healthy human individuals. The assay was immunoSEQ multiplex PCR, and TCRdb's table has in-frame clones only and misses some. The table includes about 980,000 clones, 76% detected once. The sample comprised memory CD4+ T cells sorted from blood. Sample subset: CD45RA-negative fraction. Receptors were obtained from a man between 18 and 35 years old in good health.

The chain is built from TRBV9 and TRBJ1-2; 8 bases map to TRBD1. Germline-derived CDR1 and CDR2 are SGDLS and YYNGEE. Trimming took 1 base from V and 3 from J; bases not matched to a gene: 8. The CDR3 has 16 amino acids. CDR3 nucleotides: TGTGCCAGCAGCGTAAGGGCAGGGGGCGCAGACTATGGCTACACCTTC. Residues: CASSVRAGGADYGYTF.

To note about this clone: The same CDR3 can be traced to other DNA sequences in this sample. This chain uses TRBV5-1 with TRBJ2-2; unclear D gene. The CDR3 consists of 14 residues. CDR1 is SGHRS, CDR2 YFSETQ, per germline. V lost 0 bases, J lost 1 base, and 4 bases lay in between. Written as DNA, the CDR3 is TGCGCCAGCAGCTTGGACCGGAACACCGGGGAGCTGTTTTTT. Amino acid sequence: CASSLDRNTGELFF.

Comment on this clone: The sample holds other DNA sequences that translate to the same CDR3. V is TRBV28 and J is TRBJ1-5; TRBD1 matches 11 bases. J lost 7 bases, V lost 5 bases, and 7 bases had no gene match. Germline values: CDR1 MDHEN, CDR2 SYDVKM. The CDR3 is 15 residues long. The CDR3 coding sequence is TGTGCCAGCAGTCCCCGGACAGGGGGCGGGCAGCCCCAGCATTTT. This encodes CASSPRTGGGQPQHF.

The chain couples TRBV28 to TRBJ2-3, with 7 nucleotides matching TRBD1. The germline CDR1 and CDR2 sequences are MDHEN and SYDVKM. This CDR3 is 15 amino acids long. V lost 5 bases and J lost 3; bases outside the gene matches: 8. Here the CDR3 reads CASSPADRETDTQYF. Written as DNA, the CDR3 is TGTGCCAGCAGTCCGGCAGACAGGGAGACAGATACGCAGTATTTT.

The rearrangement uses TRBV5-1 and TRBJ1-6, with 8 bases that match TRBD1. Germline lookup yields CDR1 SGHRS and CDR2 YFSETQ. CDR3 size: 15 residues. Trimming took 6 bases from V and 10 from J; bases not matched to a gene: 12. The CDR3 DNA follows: TGCGCCAGCACTCCTGGACAGGGTATAGGATCACCCCTCCACTTT. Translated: CASTPGQGIGSPLHF.